What follows are 32 T cell receptor beta chains derived from one specimen sequenced in a study of T cells expressing NK-cell markers. TCRdb reprocessed the 5' RACE reads and stores each CDR3 protein as one record, lacking DNA. The sample has about 160,000 distinct CDR3 sequences. The sequenced sample consisted of blood T cells: a sorted CD56 or NKG2C T cell subset, CD4+ or CD8+ T cells, or bulk PBMC T cells (not recorded which). The receptors here all came from a woman between 18 and 70 years old in good health.

The CDR3: CASSYGFQRNTEAFF. This chain links TRBV6-2 or TRBV6-3 with TRBJ1-1. CDR1 is MNHEY, CDR2 SVGEGT, per germline. The CDR3 totals 15 residues.

The gene calls are TRBV7-2 and TRBJ2-7; TCRdb picks TRBD1, but there is no DNA to check that call. Germline V gene data show CDR1 as SGHTA and CDR2 as FQGNSA. The CDR3 totals 15 residues. The CDR3 loop is CASSLGSGGPYEQYF.

The chain is built from TRBV12-3 or TRBV12-4 and TRBJ2-1; TCRdb outputs TRBD2, but without DNA this stays unchecked. The CDR3 is 15 residues long. The CDR3 protein is CASSIGAGGINEQFF.

The chain has TRBV25-1 and TRBJ2-1; lacking DNA, the TRBD2 call made by TCRdb goes unchecked. The CDR3 sequence is 16 residues long. Germline V CDR1 and CDR2: MGHDK, SYGVNS. CDR3 protein: CASIPSGSTVYNEQFF.

The V gene is TRBV29-1, the J gene TRBJ2-7; the TCRdb call, TRBD1, lacks DNA for checking. The CDR3 runs 13 residues. CDR1 SQVTM and CDR2 ANQGSEA come from the germline V gene. CDR3 sequence reads: CSAHGQGGYEQYF.

V usage is TRBV18 and J usage is TRBJ1-1. Germline CDR1 and CDR2: KGHSH and LQKENI. The CDR3 spans 16 residues. The CDR3 sequence is CASSPSGGGTGTEAFF.

The chain has TRBV5-1 and TRBJ1-4; checking the TCRdb D call of TRBD1 is not possible without DNA. Germline CDR1 SGHRS, CDR2 YFSETQ. The CDR3 loop spans 16 amino acids. CDR3 sequence reads: CASSSGTALSNEKLFF. The full variable domain, its missing parts supplied by reference TRBV5-1 and TRBJ1-4, is KAGVTQTPRYLIKTRGQQVTLSCSPISGHRSVSWYQQTPGQGLQFLFEYFSETQRNKGNFPGRFSGRQFSNSRSEMNVSTLELGDSALYLCASSSGTALSNEKLFFGSGTQLSVL.

This chain uses TRBV10-3 with TRBJ2-3. Germline assignment: CDR1 ENHRY and CDR2 SYGVKD. The CDR3 is made up of 11 amino acids. CDR3: CATHSADTQYF.

This chain uses TRBV20-1 with TRBJ2-3. The length of the CDR3 is 14 residues. CDR1 DFQATT and CDR2 SNEGSKA come from the germline V gene (reference sequence). CDR3 amino acids: CSASEGLRTDTQYF.

V is TRBV12-3 or TRBV12-4 and J is TRBJ2-2; the TRBD1 assignment by TCRdb is unverifiable without DNA. The CDR3 has 15 amino acids. CDR3: CASSPDRVNTGELFF.

The rearrangement uses TRBV7-2 and TRBJ1-5. CDR3 length: 14 residues. Germline V gives CDR1 SGHTA, CDR2 FQGNSA. CDR3 loop: CASSLGPSNQPQHF.

CDR3 in amino acids: CASSQGGADYGYTF. This chain joins TRBV3-1 and TRBJ1-2; TCRdb's assignment of TRBD1 cannot be checked, as there is no DNA. Germline-derived CDR1 and CDR2 are LGHDT and YNNKEL (reference sequence). The CDR3 covers 14 residues. The full variable domain, completed using reference TRBV3-1 and TRBJ1-2, is DTAVSQTPKYLVTQMGNDKSIKCEQNLGHDTMYWYKQDSKKFLKIMFSYNNKELIINETVPNRFSPKSPDKAHLNLHINSLELGDSAVYFCASSQGGADYGYTFGSGTRLTVV.

The V and J genes are TRBV7-3 and TRBJ2-7; the TCRdb call, TRBD2, lacks DNA for checking. CDR1 and CDR2 from the germline V gene are SGHTA and FQGTGA. This CDR3 has 18 residues. The CDR3 loop reads CASSLRGTSGRPNYEQYF.

The V call is TRBV12-3 or TRBV12-4, the J call TRBJ1-1; lacking DNA, the TRBD1 call made by TCRdb goes unchecked. The CDR3 is 15 residues long. The CDR3 protein is CASSLGLGRGTEAFF.

The rearrangement links TRBV6-5 to TRBJ1-1; TCRdb's assignment of TRBD1 cannot be checked, as there is no DNA. This CDR3 region has 19 residues. Germline V gene data show CDR1 as MNHEY and CDR2 as SVGAGI. The chain's CDR3 is CASSWDVGTAYELNTEAFF.

The chain couples TRBV20-1 to TRBJ2-5; lacking DNA, the TRBD1 call made by TCRdb goes unchecked. The CDR3 runs to 15 residues. Germline assignment: CDR1 DFQATT and CDR2 SNEGSKA (reference sequence). The CDR3: CSARSPRDSQETQYF.

The chain recombines TRBV12-3 or TRBV12-4 with TRBJ2-7; TCRdb designates TRBD1, a call that cannot be tested without DNA. CDR3 length: 14 amino acids. CDR3: CASSSGTAHGEQYF.

The chain recombines TRBV2 with TRBJ1-6; TCRdb proposes TRBD1, but this gene call is untestable without DNA. In germline, CDR1 is SNHLY, CDR2 FYNNEI. This CDR3 is built from 14 residues. The CDR3 protein is CASRGIGGSSPLHF.

V and J are TRBV28 and TRBJ1-1; checking the TCRdb D call of TRBD1 is not possible without DNA. The length of the CDR3 is 15 residues. Germline-derived CDR1 and CDR2 are MDHEN and SYDVKM. CDR3 protein: CASSTEGAQYTEAFF.

This chain connects TRBV7-3 to TRBJ1-4; TCRdb indicates TRBD1, and absent DNA this call remains unverified. Germline CDR1 reads SGHTA; CDR2 reads FQGTGA. This CDR3 region has 18 residues. The CDR3 is CASSYYLVCQGVGEKLFF.

The chain carries TRBV7-2 and TRBJ2-1. In germline, CDR1 is SGHTA, CDR2 FQGNSA. The CDR3 consists of 16 residues. The CDR3 is CASSLNWRSSYNEQFF.

The V call is TRBV20-1, the J call TRBJ1-5. Germline CDR1 DFQATT, CDR2 SNEGSKA (reference sequence). The CDR3 is 18 amino acids. The CDR3 protein is CSARTTGTASYSNQPQHF.

The chain combines TRBV5-1 with TRBJ2-1; TCRdb lists TRBD1, though no DNA is available to test this call. Germline V gene lookup returns CDR1 SGHRS and CDR2 YFSETQ. The CDR3 is made up of 14 amino acids. This CDR3 is CATATGTGGNEQFF.

The chain carries TRBV2 and TRBJ2-1; TCRdb's D call of TRBD2 is untestable without DNA. The CDR3 covers 20 residues. CDR1 and CDR2 (germline): SNHLY, FYNNEI. This CDR3 is CASSVPGGLAGGMSYNEQFF.

J is TRBJ2-5 and V is TRBV7-2. Germline V gene sequence: CDR1 SGHTA, CDR2 FQGNSA. The CDR3 is 15 residues long. The CDR3 reads CASSSLGSTRETQYF.

The V gene is TRBV5-4, the J gene TRBJ2-1. The CDR3 is made up of 12 amino acids. Germline V gene data show CDR1 as SGHNT and CDR2 as YYREEE (reference sequence). The CDR3 is CASSSLVNEQFF.

CDR3 residues: CASRQQGLGEQYF. The chain carries TRBV12-3 or TRBV12-4 and TRBJ2-7; the TCRdb call, TRBD2, lacks DNA for checking. CDR3 length: 13 amino acids.

The chain recombines TRBV4-1 with TRBJ2-7; no DNA is available, so the TRBD1 call from TCRdb remains unchecked. The CDR3 has 15 residues. The V gene's germline CDR1 is MGHRA and CDR2 YSYEKL. The CDR3 loop is CASSLDRDPASEQYF.

CDR3 residues: CSAGGGTNTGELFF. The chain recombines TRBV20-1 with TRBJ2-2; lacking DNA, the TRBD1 call made by TCRdb goes unchecked. The germline gives CDR1 DFQATT, CDR2 SNEGSKA (reference sequence). The CDR3 extends over 14 amino acids.

The chain's CDR3 is CAISEFGAGELFF. The chain joins TRBV10-3 to TRBJ2-2. This CDR3 spans 13 amino acids. CDR1 and CDR2 from the germline V gene are ENHRY and SYGVKD.

The chain uses TRBV5-1 and TRBJ1-6. The CDR3 totals 14 residues. Germline V gene sequence: CDR1 SGHRS, CDR2 YFSETQ. The CDR3: CASSLMEAGSPLHF.

The CDR3 sequence: CASSRTGQSTQYF. The chain employs TRBV5-6 and TRBJ2-3; the TRBD1 assignment by TCRdb is unverifiable without DNA. The CDR3 covers 13 residues. Per germline, CDR1 SGHDT and CDR2 YYEEEE.